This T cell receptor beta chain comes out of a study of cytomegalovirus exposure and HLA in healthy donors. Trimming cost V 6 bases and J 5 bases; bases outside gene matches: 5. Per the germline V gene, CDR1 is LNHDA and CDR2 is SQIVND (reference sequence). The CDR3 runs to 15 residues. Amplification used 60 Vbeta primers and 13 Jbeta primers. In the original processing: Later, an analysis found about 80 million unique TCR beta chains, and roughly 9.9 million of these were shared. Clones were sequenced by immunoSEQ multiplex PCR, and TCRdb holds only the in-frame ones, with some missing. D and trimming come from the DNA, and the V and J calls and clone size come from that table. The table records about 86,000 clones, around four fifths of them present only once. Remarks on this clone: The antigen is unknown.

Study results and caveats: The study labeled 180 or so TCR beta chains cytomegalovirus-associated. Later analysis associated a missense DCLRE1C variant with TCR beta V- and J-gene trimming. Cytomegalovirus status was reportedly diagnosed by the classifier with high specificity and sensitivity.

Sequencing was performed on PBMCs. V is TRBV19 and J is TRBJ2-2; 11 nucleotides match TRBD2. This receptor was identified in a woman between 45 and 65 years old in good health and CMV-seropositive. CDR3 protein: CASRPGLADTGELFF. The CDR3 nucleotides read TGTGCCAGTAGACCGGGACTAGCGGATACCGGGGAGCTGTTTTTT.